The 11 T cell receptor beta chains reported below all come from one sample, sequenced in a study of blood T cell repertoires in COVID-19. The data were produced by immunoSEQ multiplex PCR, yet TCRdb's version contains in-frame clones alone and is incomplete. The sample consists of fewer than 400,000 clones, more than 90% of them appearing once. Sequencing was carried out using PBMCs or T cells enriched from blood (not recorded which). These TCRs come from a woman aged 30 to 39 who had recovered from COVID-19.

Comments on this clone: Different DNA sequences within this sample yield the same CDR3. V usage is TRBV5-1 and J usage is TRBJ2-2, with D perhaps matching TRBD1 (5 bases). Trimming shortened V by 4 bases and J by 0 bases, and 10 bases separated the two germline ends. The germline CDR1 and CDR2 sequences are SGHRS and YFSETQ. This CDR3 comprises 15 residues. This CDR3 is CASSPGHTNTGELFF. The CDR3 DNA sequence: TGCGCCAGCAGCCCCGGACATACGAACACCGGGGAGCTGTTTTTT.

This sequence joins TRBV19 and TRBJ1-1; weak D call: TRBD1 (6 bases). Trimming stripped 1 base from V and 1 base from J, with 16 bases between. The CDR3 contains 17 residues. CDR1 LNHDA and CDR2 SQIVND come from the germline V gene (reference sequence). CDR3 in DNA: TGTGCCAGTAGTATAGGCTGGGGGGGGCCCTCGAACACTGAAGCTTTCTTT. Encoded protein: CASSIGWGGPSNTEAFF.

The chain links TRBV3-1 (or the pseudogene TRBV3-2) to TRBJ2-5; 10 positions match TRBD1. The CDR3 spans 14 residues. Germline CDR1 reads LGHDT; CDR2 reads YNNKEL (reference sequence). The V segment lost 4 bases and the J segment 5 bases; nucleotides outside the gene matches: 4. CDR3 region: CASSPGQGGETQYF. The CDR3 DNA reads as TGTGCCAGCAGCCCCGGACAGGGGGGGGAGACCCAGTACTTC.

This clone has a handful of counts. The chain couples TRBV4-3 to TRBJ1-2, with 9 positions matching TRBD1. Germline lookup yields CDR1 LGHNA and CDR2 YSLEER. The V and J ends lost 4 bases and 4 bases, in that order; junction bases with no gene match: 10. The CDR3 is 16 residues long. CDR3 region: CASSPSGTGQAYGYTF. The CDR3 DNA is TGCGCCAGCAGCCCCTCTGGGACAGGGCAGGCCTATGGCTACACCTTC.

The chain uses TRBV5-8 and TRBJ1-3; D unresolved. The ends were cut back, 2 bases at V and 0 bases at J, with 9 bases in the middle. Germline assignment: CDR1 SGHTS and CDR2 YDEGEE. The CDR3 has 15 residues. The CDR3 DNA reads TGTGCCAGCAGCTTCGGAGGTTCCTCTGGAAACACCATATATTTT. Translated, it gives CASSFGGSSGNTIYF.

The CDR3 nucleotides read TGTGCCAGCAGCTTAGCCTTACAGGGGGCGGGTACTGAAGCTTTCTTT. Its translation: CASSLALQGAGTEAFF. The chain has TRBV7-9 and TRBJ1-1; 9 positions agree with TRBD1. CDR3 length equals 16 residues. Trimming cost V 0 bases and J 5 bases; bases outside gene matches: 7. The germline V gene has CDR1 SEHNR and CDR2 FQNEAQ (reference sequence).

This rearrangement joins TRBV6-2 or TRBV6-3 to TRBJ2-5, with a tentative D call TRBD2 (6 bases). This CDR3 comprises 15 residues. V dropped 6 bases and J dropped 5 bases, with 19 bases sitting between them. CDR1 MNHEY and CDR2 SVGEGT come from the germline V gene. DNA of the CDR3: TGTGCCAGCAGCCAAAGCCTAACGCGGGATGAGACCCAGTACTTC. Translating gives CASSQSLTRDETQYF.

This clone was seen a single time. The rearrangement uses TRBV6-2 or TRBV6-3 and TRBJ1-6; TRBD1 matches at 8 bases. Germline CDR1 is MNHEY and CDR2 is SVGEGT. With V trimmed by 4 bases and J by 1 base, 3 bases remained unmatched. CDR3 size: 16 residues. The CDR3 DNA is TGTGCCAGCAGTTTCGACAGGGGATCCTATAATTCACCCCTCCACTTT. It is translated as CASSFDRGSYNSPLHF.

This rearrangement joins TRBV7-2 to TRBJ1-3, with TRBD1 as a possible D gene (6 bases). CDR3 size: 15 residues. Trimming shortened V by 5 bases and J by 4 bases, and 15 bases separated the two germline ends. Per the germline V gene, CDR1 is SGHTA and CDR2 is FQGNSA. In nucleotides, the CDR3 is TGTGCCAGCAGCCCTGGGGGGGGGCGCGGAAACACCATATATTTT. This gives the protein CASSPGGGRGNTIYF.

The V and J genes are TRBV18 and TRBJ2-2, with 9 bases matching TRBD1. J was trimmed by 2 bases and V by 6 bases; bases with no gene match: 7. Germline CDR1 and CDR2: KGHSH and LQKENI. This CDR3 region has 16 residues. The CDR3 DNA is TGTGCCAGCTCGATACAGGGGGCCCCTAACACCGGGGAGCTGTTTTTT. The encoded protein is CASSIQGAPNTGELFF. Combining the CDR3 with reference TRBV18 and TRBJ2-2 gives the whole variable domain NAGVMQNPRHLVRRRGQEARLRCSPMKGHSHVYWYRQLPEEGLKFMVYLQKENIIDESGMPKERFSAEFPKEGPSILRIQQVVRGDSAAYFCASSIQGAPNTGELFFGEGSRLTVL.

The chain joins TRBV23-1 to TRBJ1-2; 8 nucleotides line up with TRBD1. Being an ORF, TRBV23-1 has a function that is uncertain. The CDR3 runs to 16 residues. V lost 7 bases to trimming and J lost 5 bases; unmatched junction nucleotides: 15. The CDR3: CASTLRGQEPLYGYTF. In DNA form, the CDR3 reads TGCGCCAGCACCCTACGGGGACAGGAACCTCTTTATGGCTACACCTTC.